A selection of T cell receptor beta chains follows, all from one sample in a study of cytomegalovirus exposure and HLA in healthy donors. Using immunoSEQ multiplex PCR, the repertoire was profiled, and TCRdb retains in-frame clones only, with some absent. The top ten clones hold 0.85% to 0.9% of a sample with around 100,000 clones, approximately 80% of them seen once. The specimen sequenced was PBMCs. These receptors all stem from a woman younger than 45 in good health and CMV-seronegative. The CDR3 runs from the conserved cysteine through the conserved F or W. The order of the fields is clone size, V gene, D gene, J gene, CDR3 length, CDR3 DNA, CDR3 protein. D genes are given only for firm matches. Part of the rows lack a size; the others show once, few, many or a class for expanded clones.

abundance: -; v_gene: TRBV5-1; d_gene: TRBD2; j_gene: TRBJ2-3; len: 16; CDR3nt: TGCGCCAGCAGCTTGACTCTAGCGGGGGGCACAGATACGCAGTATTTT; CDR3aa: CASSLTLAGGTDTQYF
abundance: -; v_gene: TRBV28; d_gene: -; j_gene: TRBJ1-5; len: 15; CDR3nt: TGTGCCAGCAGTTTTGGTCAGGGAGGGAGTCAGCCCCAGCATTTT; CDR3aa: CASSFGQGGSQPQHF
abundance: once; v_gene: TRBV9; d_gene: -; j_gene: TRBJ1-2; len: 15; CDR3nt: TGTGCCAGCAGCGTAGTGCAGGGAACCTCATATGGCTACACCTTC; CDR3aa: CASSVVQGTSYGYTF
abundance: -; v_gene: TRBV5-1; d_gene: -; j_gene: TRBJ2-3; len: 12; CDR3nt: TGCGCCAGCAGCTCTCACGGAGATACGCAGTATTTT; CDR3aa: CASSSHGDTQYF
abundance: -; v_gene: TRBV29-1; d_gene: TRBD2; j_gene: TRBJ2-3; len: 15; CDR3nt: TGCAGCGTTGCAAGACTAGCGGCTAGCACAGATACGCAGTATTTT; CDR3aa: CSVARLAASTDTQYF
abundance: -; v_gene: TRBV19; d_gene: -; j_gene: TRBJ1-1; len: 15; CDR3nt: TGTGCCAGTAGTGCCACAGGGATGGGGGTGACTGAAGCTTTCTTT; CDR3aa: CASSATGMGVTEAFF
abundance: -; v_gene: TRBV30; d_gene: -; j_gene: TRBJ1-1; len: 13; CDR3nt: TGTGCCTGGAGTGTACAAAGGAACACTGAAGCTTTCTTT; CDR3aa: CAWSVQRNTEAFF
abundance: -; v_gene: TRBV5-1; d_gene: TRBD1; j_gene: TRBJ1-2; len: 15; CDR3nt: TGCGCCAGCAGGTTGGACAGGGCGATCGGCTATGGCTACACCTTC; CDR3aa: CASRLDRAIGYGYTF
abundance: few; v_gene: TRBV2; d_gene: -; j_gene: TRBJ2-3; len: 13; CDR3nt: TGTGCCAGCAGTGTGACTACCACAGATACGCAGTATTTT; CDR3aa: CASSVTTTDTQYF
abundance: -; v_gene: TRBV7-9; d_gene: -; j_gene: TRBJ1-3; len: 16; CDR3nt: TGTGCCAGCAGCTTGGCCCGTCAGGGGCGCGGAAACACCATATATTTT; CDR3aa: CASSLARQGRGNTIYF
abundance: -; v_gene: TRBV19; d_gene: -; j_gene: TRBJ1-1; len: 13; CDR3nt: TGTGCCAGTAGTATGCAGGAGAACACTGAAGCTTTCTTT; CDR3aa: CASSMQENTEAFF
abundance: few; v_gene: TRBV19; d_gene: TRBD1; j_gene: TRBJ2-5; len: 14; CDR3nt: TGTGCCAGTAGTATCTCAAGGGGGCTAAAGACCCAGTACTTC; CDR3aa: CASSISRGLKTQYF
abundance: few; v_gene: TRBV6-5; d_gene: -; j_gene: TRBJ2-5; len: 15; CDR3nt: TGTGCCAGCAGTTACTCCCCCTCTACGTGGGAGACCCAGTACTTC; CDR3aa: CASSYSPSTWETQYF
abundance: -; v_gene: TRBV5-1; d_gene: TRBD1; j_gene: TRBJ2-7; len: 14; CDR3nt: TGCGCCAGCAGCTCAGGACAGGGACCCTACGAGCAGTACTTC; CDR3aa: CASSSGQGPYEQYF
abundance: -; v_gene: TRBV30; d_gene: -; j_gene: TRBJ1-4; len: 14; CDR3nt: TGTGCCTGGAGTATTGAGGTCGGCAATGAAAAACTGTTTTTT; CDR3aa: CAWSIEVGNEKLFF
abundance: -; v_gene: TRBV30; d_gene: -; j_gene: TRBJ1-2; len: 14; CDR3nt: TGTGCCTGCCTTAAGGGGGAATGGATCTATGGCTACACCTTC; CDR3aa: CACLKGEWIYGYTF
abundance: -; v_gene: TRBV6-5; d_gene: -; j_gene: TRBJ2-7; len: 14; CDR3nt: TGTGCCAGCAGTTACTCGTGGGGGGACTACGAGCAGTACTTC; CDR3aa: CASSYSWGDYEQYF
abundance: -; v_gene: TRBV2; d_gene: -; j_gene: TRBJ2-5; len: 11; CDR3nt: TGTGCCAGCAGCTTCCAAGAGACCCAGTACTTC; CDR3aa: CASSFQETQYF
abundance: -; v_gene: TRBV11-3; d_gene: -; j_gene: TRBJ1-1; len: 13; CDR3nt: TGTGCCAGCAGCTTCGCGGAGAACACTGAAGCTTTCTTT; CDR3aa: CASSFAENTEAFF
abundance: -; v_gene: TRBV6-1; d_gene: -; j_gene: TRBJ1-4; len: 15; CDR3nt: TGTGCCAGCTTGCGGGGACCGACAACTAATGAAAAACTGTTTTTT; CDR3aa: CASLRGPTTNEKLFF
abundance: -; v_gene: TRBV15; d_gene: -; j_gene: TRBJ1-2; len: 13; CDR3nt: TGTGCCACCAGTCCGACCCGAAAGGGGGGCTACACCTTC; CDR3aa: CATSPTRKGGYTF
abundance: -; v_gene: TRBV19; d_gene: -; j_gene: TRBJ1-5; len: 14; CDR3nt: TGTGCCAGTAGTATTTTAGTGGGCAATCAGCCCCAGCATTTT; CDR3aa: CASSILVGNQPQHF
abundance: -; v_gene: TRBV19; d_gene: TRBD1; j_gene: TRBJ2-7; len: 12; CDR3nt: TGTGCCAGTGGGGACAGGGTTGACGAGCAGTACTTC; CDR3aa: CASGDRVDEQYF
abundance: -; v_gene: TRBV7-2; d_gene: -; j_gene: TRBJ2-7; len: 14; CDR3nt: TGTGCCAGCAGCTTAGCGGGGGGAGGCTACGAGCAGTACTTC; CDR3aa: CASSLAGGGYEQYF
abundance: -; v_gene: TRBV10-2; d_gene: -; j_gene: TRBJ2-3; len: 15; CDR3nt: TGCGCCAGCAGTGAGGACATCTTGGGCACAGATACGCAGTATTTT; CDR3aa: CASSEDILGTDTQYF
abundance: -; v_gene: TRBV5-4; d_gene: TRBD2; j_gene: TRBJ2-3; len: 16; CDR3nt: TGTGCCAGCAGCATTGGACTAGCGGGAAGCACAGATACGCAGTATTTT; CDR3aa: CASSIGLAGSTDTQYF
abundance: -; v_gene: TRBV11-3; d_gene: -; j_gene: TRBJ2-7; len: 16; CDR3nt: TGTGCCAGCAGCTCGCTTCTCCGGGACAACTCCTACGAGCAGTACTTC; CDR3aa: CASSSLLRDNSYEQYF
abundance: -; v_gene: TRBV7-9; d_gene: TRBD1; j_gene: TRBJ1-1; len: 17; CDR3nt: TGTGCCAGCAGCTTATGGGGCGGACAGGGGCGGAACACTGAAGCTTTCTTT; CDR3aa: CASSLWGGQGRNTEAFF
abundance: -; v_gene: TRBV2; d_gene: -; j_gene: TRBJ2-7; len: 15; CDR3nt: TGTGCCAGCGGGGTGTCAGCGGGCACGACCTACGAGCAGTACTTC; CDR3aa: CASGVSAGTTYEQYF
abundance: -; v_gene: TRBV19; d_gene: -; j_gene: TRBJ1-4; len: 14; CDR3nt: TGTGCCAGTAGGCCACAGGGCGCTAAAGAAAAACTGTTTTTT; CDR3aa: CASRPQGAKEKLFF
abundance: -; v_gene: TRBV11-1; d_gene: -; j_gene: TRBJ1-1; len: 13; CDR3nt: TGTGCCAGCAGCTTAGTGCGCGGATCTGAGGGTTTCTTT; CDR3aa: CASSLVRGSEGFF
abundance: -; v_gene: TRBV5-1; d_gene: TRBD1; j_gene: TRBJ1-1; len: 16; CDR3nt: TGCGCCAGCAGCTTCACAGGGGGAACAAGCAACACTGAAGCTTTCTTT; CDR3aa: CASSFTGGTSNTEAFF
abundance: few; v_gene: TRBV5-1; d_gene: -; j_gene: TRBJ2-5; len: 13; CDR3nt: TGCGCCAGCAGCTTGACCCCAGGGGAGACCCAGTACTTC; CDR3aa: CASSLTPGETQYF
abundance: -; v_gene: TRBV6-6; d_gene: -; j_gene: TRBJ2-3; len: 14; CDR3nt: TGTGCCAGCAGTTACGGGGCCTCTACAGATACGCAGTATTTT; CDR3aa: CASSYGASTDTQYF
abundance: -; v_gene: TRBV7-9; d_gene: TRBD2; j_gene: TRBJ2-7; len: 15; CDR3nt: TGTGCCAGCAGCTCTGCGGGAGGGCCTATGGACGAGCAGTACTTC; CDR3aa: CASSSAGGPMDEQYF
abundance: -; v_gene: TRBV7-3; d_gene: TRBD1; j_gene: TRBJ2-3; len: 16; CDR3nt: TGTGCCAGCAGCCTAAACCCGGGACAGGGCACAGATACGCAGTATTTT; CDR3aa: CASSLNPGQGTDTQYF
abundance: -; v_gene: TRBV7-8; d_gene: -; j_gene: TRBJ1-5; len: 12; CDR3nt: TGTGCCAGCGGCCTTAGCAATCAGCCCCAGCATTTT; CDR3aa: CASGLSNQPQHF
abundance: -; v_gene: TRBV29-1; d_gene: -; j_gene: TRBJ1-1; len: 12; CDR3nt: TGCAGCGTCATCAAGCCGAACACTGAAGCTTTCTTT; CDR3aa: CSVIKPNTEAFF
abundance: few; v_gene: TRBV27; d_gene: -; j_gene: TRBJ1-4; len: 14; CDR3nt: TGTGCCAGCAGTTTAATGGGGAGTAATGAAAAACTGTTTTTT; CDR3aa: CASSLMGSNEKLFF
abundance: -; v_gene: TRBV27; d_gene: TRBD2; j_gene: TRBJ2-1; len: 15; CDR3nt: TGTGCCAGCAGTTTGGGACTAGCGGGTACAAATGAGCAGTTCTTC; CDR3aa: CASSLGLAGTNEQFF
abundance: -; v_gene: TRBV29-1; d_gene: TRBD2; j_gene: TRBJ2-5; len: 16; CDR3nt: TGCAGCGTTGAACGAGCGGGGGGGCCCGTTAAGGAGACCCAGTACTTC; CDR3aa: CSVERAGGPVKETQYF
abundance: -; v_gene: TRBV6-1; d_gene: -; j_gene: TRBJ1-1; len: 14; CDR3nt: TGTGCCAGCAGAGGTGGAGGGGCCAGCACTGAAGCTTTCTTT; CDR3aa: CASRGGGASTEAFF
abundance: once; v_gene: TRBV29-1; d_gene: TRBD1; j_gene: TRBJ2-5; len: 13; CDR3nt: TGCAGCCTTGCAGGGGGAAACCAAGAGACCCAGTACTTC; CDR3aa: CSLAGGNQETQYF
abundance: -; v_gene: TRBV6-5; d_gene: -; j_gene: TRBJ1-1; len: 14; CDR3nt: TGTGCCAGCAGTTACTCGCGGGGCCGGGAAGGCGCTTTCTTT; CDR3aa: CASSYSRGREGAFF
abundance: -; v_gene: TRBV2; d_gene: -; j_gene: TRBJ1-5; len: 14; CDR3nt: TGTGCCAGCAGTACGAGGGAGGTCTCTCAGCCCCAGCATTTT; CDR3aa: CASSTREVSQPQHF
abundance: -; v_gene: TRBV6-5; d_gene: TRBD1; j_gene: TRBJ2-7; len: 14; CDR3nt: TGTGCCAGCAGTGGCTGGGACAGTCGGCTGGAGCAGTACTTC; CDR3aa: CASSGWDSRLEQYF
abundance: -; v_gene: TRBV27; d_gene: -; j_gene: TRBJ1-5; len: 14; CDR3nt: TGTGCCAGCAGTCATCAGGAGGGACGTCAGCCCCAGCATTTT; CDR3aa: CASSHQEGRQPQHF
abundance: -; v_gene: TRBV2; d_gene: TRBD2; j_gene: TRBJ2-3; len: 16; CDR3nt: TGTGCCAGCAGTACCCTAGCGGGCCTGGGCACAGATACGCAGTATTTT; CDR3aa: CASSTLAGLGTDTQYF
abundance: -; v_gene: TRBV30; d_gene: TRBD1; j_gene: TRBJ2-5; len: 13; CDR3nt: TGTGCCTGGAGTGGGACAGGGGGGGTGTGGCAGTACTTC; CDR3aa: CAWSGTGGVWQYF
abundance: -; v_gene: TRBV2; d_gene: -; j_gene: TRBJ2-7; len: 15; CDR3nt: TGTGCCAGCAGCGCCCCTACAGGGAACGGACACGAGCAGTACTTC; CDR3aa: CASSAPTGNGHEQYF
abundance: -; v_gene: TRBV2; d_gene: TRBD2; j_gene: TRBJ2-3; len: 21; CDR3nt: TGTGCCAGCAGTGAAGCGCTTCAGGGACTAGCGGGAACCTCTAGCACAGATACGCAGTATTTT; CDR3aa: CASSEALQGLAGTSSTDTQYF
abundance: few; v_gene: TRBV25-1; d_gene: TRBD2; j_gene: TRBJ2-6; len: 17; CDR3nt: TGTGCCAGCAGTGCCCTAGGCGGGGGATCCGGGGCCAACGTCCTGACTTTC; CDR3aa: CASSALGGGSGANVLTF
abundance: -; v_gene: TRBV28; d_gene: TRBD1; j_gene: TRBJ2-3; len: 13; CDR3nt: TGTGCCAGCAGGAGACAGGGCCCGGATACGCAGTATTTT; CDR3aa: CASRRQGPDTQYF
abundance: few; v_gene: TRBV25-1; d_gene: -; j_gene: TRBJ1-1; len: 13; CDR3nt: TGTGCCAGCAGTGATGTGGCGAACACTGAAGCTTTCTTT; CDR3aa: CASSDVANTEAFF
abundance: -; v_gene: TRBV7-2; d_gene: -; j_gene: TRBJ1-1; len: 14; CDR3nt: TGTGCCAGCAGCTTAGGGGCAGGGTCAACTGAAGCTTTCTTT; CDR3aa: CASSLGAGSTEAFF
abundance: few; v_gene: TRBV25-1; d_gene: TRBD1; j_gene: TRBJ1-1; len: 16; CDR3nt: TGTGCCAGCAGTGCTCCTCGACAGGGAGGCGACACTGAAGCTTTCTTT; CDR3aa: CASSAPRQGGDTEAFF